Each of the 21 T cell receptor beta chains below was sequenced from the same sample in a study of OX40 agonist ivuxolimab in advanced cancers. Clones were read by immunoSEQ multiplex PCR, and TCRdb kept only the in-frame ones, dropping some. The table has about 80,000 clones, 90% to 95% seen once. Specimen: CD4+ or CD8+ T cells sorted from blood, collected in a trial of the OX40 agonist ivuxolimab. The receptors here all came from an adult with an advanced solid tumor such as melanoma, head and neck, liver or kidney cancer.

The gene calls are TRBV29-1 and TRBJ2-5; D remains ambiguous. V was cut by 5 bases and J by 0 bases, with 7 bases left in between. In germline, CDR1 is SQVTM, CDR2 ANQGSEA. The CDR3 contains 12 residues. CDR3 bases: TGCAGCGTTACAGAGGACCAAGAGACCCAGTACTTC. Protein: CSVTEDQETQYF.

The chain is built from TRBV7-2 and TRBJ2-3; 8 nucleotides align to TRBD2. Trimming at V came to 3 bases and at J to 4 bases, leaving 3 bases not matched to a gene. Per germline, CDR1 SGHTA and CDR2 FQGNSA. The length of the CDR3 is 14 residues. The CDR3 bases are TGTGCCAGCAGCTTTTTGCGGGAGGCAGATACGCAGTATTTT. Translation: CASSFLREADTQYF.

V usage is TRBV30 and J usage is TRBJ1-5; D gene uncertain. Trimming took 0 bases from V and 0 from J, leaving 3 bases between them. The CDR3 loop spans 13 amino acids. Germline CDR1 is GTSNPN and CDR2 is SVGIG (reference sequence). The CDR3 region is CAWSVDSNQPQHF. The CDR3 DNA reads as TGTGCCTGGAGTGTTGATAGCAATCAGCCCCAGCATTTT.

The gene calls are TRBV2 and TRBJ1-2; 8 bases fit TRBD1. The trim removed 1 base at V and 0 bases at J, leaving 4 bases unmatched. Germline-derived CDR1 and CDR2 are SNHLY and FYNNEI. This CDR3 has 16 amino acids. CDR3 region: CASSEGQGAANYGYTF. DNA for the CDR3: TGTGCCAGCAGTGAAGGGCAGGGGGCCGCTAACTATGGCTACACCTTC.

The chain links TRBV27 to TRBJ1-3; D remains ambiguous. Germline V gene data show CDR1 as MNHEY and CDR2 as SMNVEV (reference sequence). This CDR3 spans 14 amino acids. The ends were cut back, 6 bases at V and 0 bases at J, with 9 bases in the middle. CDR3 amino acids: CASSPGHSGNTIYF. CDR3 in DNA: TGTGCCAGCAGCCCCGGCCACTCTGGAAACACCATATATTTT.

The chain recombines TRBV27 with TRBJ1-5, with unresolved D. Germline-derived CDR1 and CDR2 are MNHEY and SMNVEV (reference sequence). Trimming stripped 2 bases from V and 4 bases from J, with 18 bases between. The CDR3 runs to 17 residues. The CDR3 sequence: CASSLEGMGFGNQPQHF. CDR3 DNA sequence: TGTGCCAGCAGTTTAGAAGGTATGGGGTTCGGGAATCAGCCCCAGCATTTT.

This chain links TRBV5-1 with TRBJ1-1; no clear D. Germline V gene lookup returns CDR1 SGHRS and CDR2 YFSETQ. The V end was cut by 3 bases, the J end by 0 bases, with 9 bases between. This CDR3 spans 14 amino acids. CDR3 DNA sequence: TGCGCCAGCAGCTCAGACTTGGTGAACACTGAAGCTTTCTTT. Translated: CASSSDLVNTEAFF.

The chain joins TRBV2 to TRBJ2-2; no definite D call. Germline V lookup: CDR1 SNHLY, CDR2 FYNNEI. V lost 7 bases and J 1 base, leaving 13 bases between the germline ends. The CDR3 sequence is 15 residues long. CDR3 in DNA: TGTGCCAGCACCGACCGGGTTTTGAACACCGGGGAGCTGTTTTTT. Translation: CASTDRVLNTGELFF.

The V gene is TRBV6-6, the J gene TRBJ2-2; no clear D gene. Trimming removed 2 bases at V and 1 base at J, with 11 bases between. The CDR3 is made up of 16 amino acids. Germline V CDR1 and CDR2: MNHNY, SVGAGI (reference sequence). CDR3 protein: CASSYNMPQNTGELFF. CDR3 nucleotides: TGTGCCAGCAGTTACAATATGCCCCAGAACACCGGGGAGCTGTTTTTT.

This sequence joins TRBV4-1 and TRBJ2-3, with D maybe TRBD2 (7 bases). Trimming took 0 bases from V and 0 from J, leaving 10 bases between them. This CDR3 is built from 16 residues. Germline CDR1 reads MGHRA; CDR2 reads YSYEKL. The CDR3 bases are TGCGCCAGCAGCCAAGATCGGGGGGCTAGCACAGATACGCAGTATTTT. This sequence encodes CASSQDRGASTDTQYF.

This chain links TRBV28 with TRBJ1-5; D gene unclear. Per the germline V gene, CDR1 is MDHEN and CDR2 is SYDVKM. The CDR3 covers 12 residues. V lost 6 bases and J lost 7, with 10 bases in between. The DNA of the CDR3 is TGTGCCAGCAGCCCACTTCAGCAGCCCCAGCATTTT. It encodes CASSPLQQPQHF.

The chain carries TRBV4-3 and TRBJ2-1, with TRBD2 matching 12 bases. Per the germline V gene, CDR1 is LGHNA and CDR2 is YSLEER. CDR3 length: 16 residues. J gave up 10 bases and V 1 base, and 8 bases lay outside the gene matches. CDR3 coding DNA: TGCGCCAGCAGCCAAGCTCGCCTAGCGGGGGGGGGAGAGCAGTTCTTC. Protein sequence: CASSQARLAGGGEQFF.

The J gene is TRBJ2-1, the V gene TRBV5-1; no reliable D call. CDR3 size: 16 residues. Germline CDR1 reads SGHRS; CDR2 reads YFSETQ. The V end was cut by 3 bases, the J end by 4 bases, with 17 bases between. The chain's CDR3 is CASSSRPDPLYNEQFF. The CDR3, as DNA: TGCGCCAGCAGCTCGAGACCCGATCCTTTATACAATGAGCAGTTCTTC. The full variable domain, with the rest looked up from reference TRBV5-1 and TRBJ2-1, is KAGVTQTPRYLIKTRGQQVTLSCSPISGHRSVSWYQQTPGQGLQFLFEYFSETQRNKGNFPGRFSGRQFSNSRSEMNVSTLELGDSALYLCASSSRPDPLYNEQFFGPGTRLTVL.

The rearrangement joins TRBV5-1 to TRBJ2-5, with a weak D call TRBD1 (6 bases). This CDR3 contains 16 residues. The germline V gene encodes CDR1 SGHRS and CDR2 YFSETQ. Trimming removed 0 bases from V and 4 bases from J, with 16 bases in between. The CDR3 region has the DNA TGCGCCAGCAGCTTGGAGCTGGGGGCGGCATTAGAGACCCAGTACTTC. This gives the protein CASSLELGAALETQYF.

The chain is built from TRBV11-2 and TRBJ2-5; TRBD2 aligns across 11 bases. With V trimmed by 0 bases and J by 5 bases, 17 bases remained unmatched. The V gene's germline CDR1 is SGHAT and CDR2 FQNNGV. The CDR3 runs 20 residues. The CDR3 loop is CASSLDSLLAGASGRETQYF. The CDR3 DNA reads as TGTGCCAGCAGCTTAGATAGTTTACTAGCGGGGGCGTCCGGCCGGGAGACCCAGTACTTC.

V is TRBV5-1 and J is TRBJ2-6; D gene ambiguous. This CDR3 contains 15 residues. In germline, CDR1 is SGHRS, CDR2 YFSETQ. The V end was cut by 4 bases, the J end by 0 bases, with 8 bases between. The CDR3 loop reads CASSPATSGANVLTF. DNA for the CDR3: TGCGCCAGCAGCCCGGCTACCTCTGGGGCCAACGTCCTGACTTTC.

The chain employs TRBV7-8 and TRBJ1-1, with D hard to call. Trimming left V 2 bases short and J 7 bases short, with 11 bases between. This CDR3 spans 13 amino acids. Germline CDR1 and CDR2: SGHVS and FQNEAQ. CDR3 region: CASSLLPGNEAFF. As DNA, the CDR3 is TGTGCCAGCAGCTTACTTCCGGGAAATGAAGCTTTCTTT.

This CDR3 reads CASSDSMAGGYNEQFF. The CDR3, as DNA: TGTGCCAGCAGTGACTCAATGGCGGGGGGGTACAATGAGCAGTTCTTC. V and J are TRBV6-4 and TRBJ2-1; TRBD2 matches at 9 bases. V lost 0 bases to trimming and J lost 4 bases; unmatched junction nucleotides: 4. Germline CDR1 is MRHNA and CDR2 is SNTAGT. The CDR3 is made up of 16 amino acids.

The chain is built from TRBV9 and TRBJ2-1; 10 bases line up with TRBD2. J gave up 0 bases and V 0 bases, and 3 bases lay outside the gene matches. This CDR3 has 17 amino acids. Per the germline V gene, CDR1 is SGDLS and CDR2 is YYNGEE. CDR3 sequence (DNA): TGTGCCAGCAGCGTAGGCGGACTAGCGGCCTCCTACAATGAGCAGTTCTTC. Translating it yields CASSVGGLAASYNEQFF.

The chain recombines TRBV6-5 with TRBJ1-3, with 11 bases identical to TRBD1. The CDR3 has 16 residues. CDR1 MNHEY and CDR2 SVGAGI come from the germline V gene. J gave up 0 bases and V 4 bases, and 2 bases lay outside the gene matches. The CDR3 is CASSSGQGASGNTIYF. CDR3 coding DNA: TGTGCCAGCAGTTCCGGACAGGGGGCCTCTGGAAACACCATATATTTT.

The chain carries TRBV18 and TRBJ1-6, with 7 bases identical to TRBD1. The CDR3 runs to 16 residues. V shed 2 bases and J 7 bases; nucleotides not matched to a gene: 8. Germline loops: CDR1 KGHSH, CDR2 LQKENI. CDR3 coding DNA: TGTGCCAGCTCACCAACCCGGGACAGAGAGAATTCACCCCTCCACTTT. Translated: CASSPTRDRENSPLHF.